This T cell receptor (beta chain) was observed in a study of cytomegalovirus exposure and HLA in healthy donors. Primers for the PCR totalled 60 Vbeta and 13 Jbeta. The assay was immunoSEQ multiplex PCR, and TCRdb's table has in-frame clones only and misses some. The sample carries roughly 190,000 clones, just under 75% recorded once. The J segment lost 6 bases and the V segment lost 4 bases, leaving 11 bases of the junction unmatched. This CDR3 spans 15 amino acids. Germline V lookup: CDR1 MNHEY, CDR2 SVGAGI. The sequence derives from a man aged 25 to 45 in good health and CMV-seropositive. Sequenced: PBMCs. This sequence joins TRBV6-5 and TRBJ2-7; TRBD2 aligns across 8 bases. The CDR3 spells CASSSSGGPASEQYF. The CDR3 coding sequence is TGTGCCAGCAGTTCCTCGGGAGGGCCTGCGTCCGAGCAGTACTTC.